These 22 T cell receptor beta chains were sequenced from one sample in a study of cytomegalovirus exposure and HLA in healthy donors (dated 2017 in TCRdb). Libraries came from the immunoSEQ multiplex PCR assay. For the multiplex PCR, a mixture combining 60 forward primers for TCR Vbeta segments and 13 reverse primers for TCR Jbeta segments was used. Not all clones reach the TCRdb copy of this immuneACCESS table, which keeps in-frame sequences only. Checked studies attribute under half of the gap to unresolved V genes and leave the rest unexplained. The sample table records approximately 290,000 clones; about 80% of these occur just once. The ten largest clones add up to about 0.3% of the sample. Sequenced sample: PBMCs. Receptors originate from a girl aged 2 to 9 in good health and CMV-seronegative.

This clone has only a few counts. V usage is TRBV5-5 and J usage is TRBJ2-1; the match to TRBD2 covers 10 bases. Germline CDR1 is SGHKS and CDR2 is YYEKEE (reference sequence). After removal of 0 bases from V and 5 bases from J, the junction contained 8 bases not matched to a gene. The CDR3 extends over 17 amino acids. In DNA, the CDR3 is TGTGCCAGCAGCTTGGGTTTTAGCGGGGGGTGGAACAATGAGCAGTTCTTC. Translation: CASSLGFSGGWNNEQFF.

The V call is TRBV6-4, the J call TRBJ2-7; 8 nucleotides align to TRBD2. There are 16 residues in the CDR3. With V trimmed by 3 bases and J by 0 bases, 7 bases remained unmatched. The germline V gene has CDR1 MRHNA and CDR2 SNTAGT. The CDR3 DNA follows: TGTGCCAGCAGTGAATTCGGGGGGGGTGACTCCTACGAGCAGTACTTC. Translating it yields CASSEFGGGDSYEQYF.

As for this clone: Distinct nucleotide sequences in the sample also encode this CDR3. The chain recombines TRBV5-1 with TRBJ1-1, with 7 bases that match TRBD1. Germline CDR1 reads SGHRS; CDR2 reads YFSETQ. The V gene end was trimmed by 2 bases and the J gene end by 1 base; junction bases not matched to a gene: 2. The CDR3 spans 14 residues. CDR3 bases: TGCGCCAGCAGCTTTAACAGGGGGAACACTGAAGCTTTCTTT. It encodes CASSFNRGNTEAFF.

In its sample, this clone was seen once. The chain combines TRBV7-2 with TRBJ1-5; the D is unclear. Trimming pared 4 bases from V and 6 bases from J, leaving 10 bases between. The CDR3 totals 13 residues. CDR1 is SGHTA, CDR2 FQGNSA, per germline. CDR3 amino acids: CASSSSIFQPQHF. The CDR3 DNA is TGTGCCAGCAGCTCGTCTATATTTCAGCCCCAGCATTTT.

V usage is TRBV7-8 and J usage is TRBJ1-4, with D possibly matching TRBD1 (5 bases). Germline V gives CDR1 SGHVS, CDR2 FQNEAQ. Trimming removed 3 bases from V and 8 bases from J, with 16 bases in between. The CDR3 spans 15 residues. The DNA of the CDR3 is TGTGCCAGCAGCTTTGTAGGGACTCCAGTGGAAAAACTGTTTTTT. Protein sequence: CASSFVGTPVEKLFF.

This chain links TRBV5-4 with TRBJ2-7; D is unresolved. The CDR3 is made up of 15 amino acids. V was trimmed by 4 bases and J by 3 bases, leaving 17 bases between them. The germline V gene encodes CDR1 SGHNT and CDR2 YYREEE (reference sequence). The chain's CDR3 is CASSQIVGQNYEQYF. The CDR3 DNA reads TGTGCCAGCAGCCAAATTGTGGGCCAAAACTACGAGCAGTACTTC.

The chain recombines TRBV5-4 with TRBJ1-5; possible D gene TRBD1, 6 bases. V was cut by 5 bases and J by 0 bases, with 18 bases left in between. From germline, CDR1 is SGHNT and CDR2 YYREEE (reference sequence). The length of the CDR3 is 17 residues. The CDR3 DNA follows: TGTGCCAGCAGTAACACAGGGCTCGGATATAGCAATCAGCCCCAGCATTTT. Encoded protein: CASSNTGLGYSNQPQHF.

The V gene is TRBV6-6, the J gene TRBJ1-5; maybe TRBD1 (5 bases). The CDR3 sequence is 13 residues long. The ends were cut back, 11 bases at V and 0 bases at J, with 11 bases in the middle. CDR1 MNHNY and CDR2 SVGAGI come from the germline V gene (reference sequence). The CDR3 protein is CAGGRSSNQPQHF. The CDR3 DNA sequence: TGTGCCGGGGGGAGGAGTAGCAATCAGCCCCAGCATTTT.

The chain employs TRBV2 and TRBJ2-7, with 8 bases aligning to TRBD1. V shed 7 bases and J 6 bases; nucleotides not matched to a gene: 5. The length of the CDR3 is 12 residues. Germline V gene sequence: CDR1 SNHLY, CDR2 FYNNEI. The chain's CDR3 is CASNPTGGEQYF. The CDR3 nucleotides are TGTGCCAGCAACCCAACAGGGGGCGAGCAGTACTTC. The whole variable domain, remainder taken from reference TRBV2 and TRBJ2-7, is EPEVTQTPSHQVTQMGQEVILRCVPISNHLYFYWYRQILGQKVEFLVSFYNNEISEKSEIFDDQFSVERPDGSNFTLKIRSTKLEDSAMYFCASNPTGGEQYFGPGTRLTVT.

A few counts support this clone. The chain recombines TRBV9 with TRBJ2-7, with TRBD2 matching over 10 bases. V shed 0 bases and J 6 bases; nucleotides not matched to a gene: 6. CDR3 size: 15 residues. Germline values: CDR1 SGDLS, CDR2 YYNGEE. The CDR3, as DNA: TGTGCCAGCAGCGTAGAAGCGGGGGGGCCTTTCGAGCAGTACTTC. Translating gives CASSVEAGGPFEQYF.

This clone has a handful of counts. The rearrangement uses TRBV6-1 and TRBJ2-7, with D perhaps matching TRBD1 (6 bases). Germline V gives CDR1 MNHNS, CDR2 SASEGT. CDR3 length: 12 residues. V gave up 8 bases and J gave up 2 bases, with 10 bases separating them. The DNA of the CDR3 is TGTGCCAGCCGGGACACTGCCTACGAGCAGTACTTC. Encoded protein: CASRDTAYEQYF.

The chain joins TRBV4-1 to TRBJ2-1; TRBD2 matches at 14 bases. The V and J ends lost 1 base and 7 bases, in that order; junction bases with no gene match: 0. CDR3 size: 15 residues. Germline values: CDR1 MGHRA, CDR2 YSYEKL. The CDR3 DNA is TGCGCCAGCAGCCAAGGGACTAGCGGGGGGAATGAGCAGTTCTTC. This translates into CASSQGTSGGNEQFF.

This rearrangement joins TRBV27 to TRBJ2-5, with 11 bases identical to TRBD1. With 5 bases clipped from V and 4 bases from J, the junction kept 3 bases outside the gene matches. The CDR3 extends over 14 amino acids. CDR1 and CDR2 from the germline V gene are MNHEY and SMNVEV (reference sequence). As DNA, the CDR3 is TGTGCCAGCAGTCCGGGACAGGGGGGAGAGACCCAGTACTTC. This encodes CASSPGQGGETQYF.

A single count supports this clone. The chain joins TRBV2 to TRBJ2-3, with 12 bases identical to TRBD1. The CDR3 is 17 residues long. Losses at the gene ends were 6 bases for V and 3 bases for J; bases not matched to a gene: 10. Germline CDR1 SNHLY, CDR2 FYNNEI. The CDR3 region is CASRRGTGGFLTDTQYF. CDR3 DNA: TGTGCCAGCAGAAGGGGGACAGGGGGCTTTTTGACAGATACGCAGTATTTT.

J is TRBJ1-1 and V is TRBV7-9; possible D gene TRBD1, 6 bases. The ends were cut back, 6 bases at V and 6 bases at J, with 14 bases in the middle. In germline, CDR1 is SEHNR, CDR2 FQNEAQ (reference sequence). The CDR3 has 13 residues. CDR3 protein: CASSVGGRAEAFF. The CDR3 coding sequence is TGTGCCAGCAGTGTAGGGGGGAGGGCTGAAGCTTTCTTT.

This chain connects TRBV4-2 to TRBJ2-1, with 8 bases lining up with TRBD2. This CDR3 has 19 amino acids. J lost 2 bases, V lost 0 bases, and 12 bases had no gene match. Per the germline V gene, CDR1 is LGHNA and CDR2 is YNFKEQ. The CDR3, as DNA: TGTGCCAGCAGCCAAGACCGGACTAGCCTATTTCGCGCCTACAATGAGCAGTTCTTC. Amino acids: CASSQDRTSLFRAYNEQFF.

V is TRBV27 and J is TRBJ1-2; the match to TRBD1 covers 10 bases. V lost 8 bases and J lost 3; bases outside the gene matches: 12. CDR1 and CDR2 from the germline V gene are MNHEY and SMNVEV (reference sequence). The length of the CDR3 is 16 residues. The CDR3 DNA reads TGTGCCAGCTTTTCTTTCGGGACAGGGGACGACTATGGCTACACCTTC. Protein product: CASFSFGTGDDYGYTF.

V gene TRBV5-4 combines with J gene TRBJ2-2; D may be TRBD2 (7 bases). This CDR3 is 17 amino acids long. Trimming stripped 0 bases from V and 6 bases from J, with 18 bases between. Germline V gene sequence: CDR1 SGHNT, CDR2 YYREEE (reference sequence). The CDR3 DNA is TGTGCCAGCAGCTTGGTTGTTGGGCGGGGGCGGCCCGGGGAGCTGTTTTTT. Its protein product is CASSLVVGRGRPGELFF.

This clone was counted a single time. V is TRBV30 and J is TRBJ1-6; perhaps TRBD1 as D (6 bases). In germline, CDR1 is GTSNPN, CDR2 SVGIG (reference sequence). The CDR3 is 13 residues long. V lost 5 bases and J 7 bases, leaving 12 bases between the germline ends. The CDR3 region is CAWSEGGNSPLHF. CDR3 in DNA: TGTGCCTGGTCGGAGGGGGGGAATTCACCCCTCCACTTT.

The V call is TRBV4-1, the J call TRBJ2-7, with D maybe TRBD1 (5 bases). CDR3 length equals 11 residues. V lost 0 bases to trimming and J lost 10 bases, with 7 bases between them. CDR1 is MGHRA, CDR2 YSYEKL, per germline. DNA of the CDR3: TGCGCCAGCAGCCAAGACAGGGTACAGTACTTC. Protein sequence: CASSQDRVQYF.

This chain joins TRBV7-9 and TRBJ2-6, with 7 bases that match TRBD2. V dropped 7 bases and J dropped 2; count of bases not matched to a gene: 8. The length of the CDR3 is 16 residues. CDR1 is SEHNR and CDR2 is FQNEAQ in the germline V gene (reference sequence). The CDR3 coding sequence is TGTGCCAGCACCGAATCCGGACTAGCTGGGGCCAACGTCCTGACTTTC. Translated: CASTESGLAGANVLTF.

The chain couples TRBV11-2 to TRBJ2-5, with 10 positions matching TRBD2. Germline lookup yields CDR1 SGHAT and CDR2 FQNNGV. The CDR3 extends over 15 amino acids. The V and J ends lost 6 bases and 0 bases, in that order; junction bases with no gene match: 4. CDR3 DNA: TGTGCCAGCAGTCGAGCGGGGGGGGACCAAGAGACCCAGTACTTC. Its translation is CASSRAGGDQETQYF.